This passage covers 30 T cell receptor beta chains from one sample sequenced in a study of shared clonotypes between healthy human individuals. Clones were sequenced by immunoSEQ multiplex PCR, and TCRdb holds only the in-frame ones, with some missing. In the table there are over a million clones, 70% to 80% of which are singletons. Sequencing was carried out using memory CD4+ T cells from PBMCs. The subset is: CD45RA-negative fraction. The receptors were gathered from a man younger than 35 in good health. Some clones in this sample may be carry-over from other donors' samples.

V is TRBV18 and J is TRBJ1-3; D not resolved. The CDR3 consists of 15 residues. The germline V gene has CDR1 KGHSH and CDR2 LQKENI. V was clipped by 6 bases and J by 0 bases, with 12 bases between them. CDR3 in DNA: TGTGCCAGCTCGTCCGGATCAGTCTCTGGAAACACCATATATTTT. Translated: CASSSGSVSGNTIYF.

V usage is TRBV7-9 and J usage is TRBJ2-7, with 8 bases that match TRBD2. Germline assignment: CDR1 SEHNR and CDR2 FQNEAQ (reference sequence). V was clipped by 7 bases and J by 7 bases; unmatched bases: 18. The CDR3 is 16 residues long. The CDR3 sequence: CASTPVGSGSGVEQYF. The CDR3 bases are TGTGCCAGCACCCCGGTCGGGAGCGGGAGTGGGGTAGAGCAGTACTTC.

This clone was picked up a small number of times. The V call is TRBV5-1, the J call TRBJ2-3; TRBD2 aligns across 9 bases. CDR3 size: 15 residues. In germline, CDR1 is SGHRS, CDR2 YFSETQ. J gave up 1 base and V 7 bases, and 7 bases lay outside the gene matches. In DNA form, the CDR3 reads TGCGCCAGCCGAACGGCGGGAGGGGGCACAGATACGCAGTATTTT. Encoded protein: CASRTAGGGTDTQYF. The whole variable domain, remainder taken from reference TRBV5-1 and TRBJ2-3, is KAGVTQTPRYLIKTRGQQVTLSCSPISGHRSVSWYQQTPGQGLQFLFEYFSETQRNKGNFPGRFSGRQFSNSRSEMNVSTLELGDSALYLCASRTAGGGTDTQYFGPGTRLTVL.

The rearrangement uses TRBV6-4 and TRBJ1-1; D is unclear. V was pared by 5 bases and J by 0 bases, with 13 bases between. Germline V gene sequence: CDR1 MRHNA, CDR2 SNTAGT. The CDR3 extends over 15 amino acids. The CDR3 coding sequence is TGTGCCAGCAGTTACCGGCGGAGGCTGAACACTGAAGCTTTCTTT. Translation gives CASSYRRRLNTEAFF.

This clone came up once. The chain has TRBV19 and TRBJ2-1; D may correspond to TRBD1 or TRBD2 (5 bases each). CDR1 and CDR2 (germline): LNHDA, SQIVND (reference sequence). The CDR3 length is 15 residues. Trimming removed 1 base at V and 4 bases at J, with 11 bases between. The CDR3 nucleotides read TGTGCCAGTAGTATAGGAGGGACGACTTACAATGAGCAGTTCTTC. This translates into CASSIGGTTYNEQFF.

J is TRBJ1-2 and V is TRBV9; TRBD1 might be the D (6 bases). Germline CDR1 reads SGDLS; CDR2 reads YYNGEE. V was clipped by 0 bases and J by 4 bases, with 10 bases between them. This CDR3 is 14 amino acids long. The CDR3 region is CASSVDGGGYGYTF. DNA of the CDR3: TGTGCCAGCAGCGTAGATGGAGGGGGCTATGGCTACACCTTC.

This chain uses TRBV6-5 with TRBJ1-1, with D possibly matching TRBD1 (5 bases). The CDR3 is made up of 15 amino acids. Germline V gene lookup returns CDR1 MNHEY and CDR2 SVGAGI. Trimming cost V 2 bases and J 4 bases, with 14 bases left between them. The CDR3 sequence is CASSYGGGMGTEAFF. The CDR3 bases are TGTGCCAGCAGTTACGGGGGAGGGATGGGCACTGAAGCTTTCTTT.

The V call is TRBV6-6, the J call TRBJ2-2; 14 bases agree with TRBD2. V gave up 6 bases and J gave up 11 bases; unmatched junction bases: 5. Per the germline V gene, CDR1 is MNHNY and CDR2 is SVGAGI (reference sequence). The CDR3 runs to 14 residues. CDR3 coding DNA: TGTGCCAGCAGCCACGGGACTAGCGGGAGAGAGCTGTTTTTT. Its translation is CASSHGTSGRELFF.

V is TRBV5-1 and J is TRBJ2-3; 7 positions agree with TRBD1. Germline trimming cut 8 bases from V and 0 bases from J; bases unmatched to any gene: 24. Germline V gives CDR1 SGHRS, CDR2 YFSETQ. The CDR3 contains 20 residues. The CDR3 DNA is TGCGCCAGTCAGCAATTGGGACAGACTATAAGGGGGCCTAGCACAGATACGCAGTATTTT. Its translation: CASQQLGQTIRGPSTDTQYF.

This clone has a single count. The V gene is TRBV2, the J gene TRBJ1-4; D gene unclear. From germline, CDR1 is SNHLY and CDR2 FYNNEI. Deletions cut 6 bases from V and 0 bases from J, with 8 bases between. This CDR3 has 14 residues. CDR3 DNA: TGTGCCAGCAGAGCCGGGACAACTAATGAAAAACTGTTTTTT. It yields the protein CASRAGTTNEKLFF. Based on the CDR3 plus reference TRBV2 and TRBJ1-4, the full variable domain is EPEVTQTPSHQVTQMGQEVILRCVPISNHLYFYWYRQILGQKVEFLVSFYNNEISEKSEIFDDQFSVERPDGSNFTLKIRSTKLEDSAMYFCASRAGTTNEKLFFGSGTQLSVL.

The gene calls are TRBV11-2 and TRBJ2-5; 11 positions match TRBD2. The V segment lost 2 bases and the J segment 4 bases; nucleotides outside the gene matches: 12. The CDR3 totals 18 residues. The germline V gene encodes CDR1 SGHAT and CDR2 FQNNGV. CDR3 loop: CASSLMVGSGRGRETQYF. The CDR3, as DNA: TGTGCCAGCAGCTTAATGGTCGGTAGCGGGAGGGGTAGAGAGACCCAGTACTTC. Together with reference TRBV11-2 and TRBJ2-5, the CDR3 gives the full variable domain: EAGVAQSPRYKIIEKRQSVAFWCNPISGHATLYWYQQILGQGPKLLIQFQNNGVVDDSQLPKDRFSAERLKGVDSTLKIQPAKLEDSAVYLCASSLMVGSGRGRETQYFGPGTRLLVL.

The V and J genes are TRBV25-1 and TRBJ1-2; no firm D call. The CDR3 consists of 16 residues. Trimming left V 9 bases short and J 5 bases short, with 25 bases between. Germline CDR1 MGHDK, CDR2 SYGVNS. CDR3 DNA: TGTGCCAGACGACGCATCAATCTGACGGCCCGATATGGCTACACCTTC. This translates into CARRRINLTARYGYTF.

The chain links TRBV30 to TRBJ1-4; weak D call: TRBD1 (6 bases). The V end was cut by 8 bases, the J end by 3 bases, with 10 bases between. The CDR3 extends over 12 amino acids. CDR1 GTSNPN and CDR2 SVGIG come from the germline V gene (reference sequence). The CDR3, as DNA: TGTGCCGCCGGACAGTCTAATGAAAAACTGTTTTTT. Translating it yields CAAGQSNEKLFF.

The chain uses TRBV28 and TRBJ2-7; D call uncertain. In germline, CDR1 is MDHEN, CDR2 SYDVKM. V gave up 7 bases and J gave up 0 bases, with 4 bases separating them. The CDR3 covers 11 residues. The chain's CDR3 is CASTRSYEQYF. Here the CDR3 DNA reads TGTGCCAGCACCCGCTCCTACGAGCAGTACTTC.

The chain has TRBV4-3 and TRBJ2-1; 10 bases match TRBD2. Germline trimming cut 2 bases from V and 2 bases from J; bases unmatched to any gene: 0. Germline V lookup: CDR1 LGHNA, CDR2 YSLEER. This CDR3 is built from 15 residues. Here the CDR3 DNA reads TGCGCCAGCAGCCAACTAGCGGGAGCCTACAATGAGCAGTTCTTC. It yields the protein CASSQLAGAYNEQFF.

V and J are TRBV11-2 and TRBJ1-3; no firm D call. Germline lookup yields CDR1 SGHAT and CDR2 FQNNGV. The V end was cut by 5 bases, the J end by 3 bases, with 11 bases between. The CDR3 has 14 residues. The CDR3 reads CASSPKIRGNTIYF. DNA of the CDR3: TGTGCCAGCAGCCCAAAAATACGTGGAAACACCATATATTTT.

This chain joins TRBV10-3 and TRBJ2-3; D gene unclear. Deletions cut 11 bases from V and 0 bases from J, with 12 bases between. CDR1 ENHRY and CDR2 SYGVKD come from the germline V gene. The CDR3 contains 13 residues. The CDR3 DNA reads TGTGCCTCGGGTACGACTAGCACAGATACGCAGTATTTT. Its protein is CASGTTSTDTQYF.

This chain links TRBV27 with TRBJ2-1; 10 bases line up with TRBD2. The V segment lost 0 bases and the J segment 5 bases; nucleotides outside the gene matches: 7. The CDR3 has 17 residues. From germline, CDR1 is MNHEY and CDR2 SMNVEV (reference sequence). The CDR3 DNA reads TGTGCCAGCAGTTTATCGGGACTAGCGTTAGGACACAATGAGCAGTTCTTC. This sequence encodes CASSLSGLALGHNEQFF.

Written as DNA, the CDR3 is TGTGCCAGCACCATCCCAGGGGGGGAGACCCAGTACTTC. This encodes CASTIPGGETQYF. The chain carries TRBV28 and TRBJ2-5; D may be TRBD1 (7 bases). V was trimmed by 7 bases and J by 5 bases, leaving 14 bases between them. Germline CDR1 MDHEN, CDR2 SYDVKM. The CDR3 runs 13 residues.

This rearrangement joins TRBV5-1 to TRBJ2-7; either TRBD1 or TRBD2 may supply D (5 bases each). The CDR3 runs 15 residues. CDR1 is SGHRS, CDR2 YFSETQ, per germline. V was trimmed by 0 bases and J by 5 bases, leaving 15 bases between them. The CDR3 protein is CASSLANGGSDEQYF. Here the CDR3 DNA reads TGCGCCAGCAGCTTGGCCAATGGGGGATCGGACGAGCAGTACTTC.

Regarding this clone: Just one base apart from a much larger clone, this may be a read error. Different DNA sequences within this sample yield the same CDR3. This chain uses TRBV7-9 with TRBJ1-5, with D perhaps matching TRBD1 (5 bases). Trimming pared 5 bases from V and 2 bases from J, leaving 10 bases between. Germline values: CDR1 SEHNR, CDR2 FQNEAQ (reference sequence). The CDR3 spans 14 residues. The CDR3 protein is CASSPRGGNQPQHF. The DNA of the CDR3 is TGTGCCAGCAGCCCCCGGGGGGGCAATCAGCCCCAGCATTTT.

V and J are TRBV7-8 and TRBJ2-5; D may be TRBD1 (5 bases). V lost 11 bases, J lost 2 bases, and 12 bases lay in between. CDR3 length: 12 amino acids. CDR1 SGHVS and CDR2 FQNEAQ come from the germline V gene. The chain's CDR3 is CAARGLQETQYF. The CDR3 nucleotides are TGTGCCGCAAGGGGCCTACAAGAGACCCAGTACTTC.

As to this clone: It is likely a read error: a sequence one base away is far more abundant. This chain links TRBV4-3 with TRBJ2-1; D tentatively reads TRBD1 or TRBD2 (6 bases each). The germline gives CDR1 LGHNA, CDR2 YSLEER. V gave up 0 bases and J gave up 2 bases, with 17 bases separating them. The CDR3 sequence is 18 residues long. The CDR3 DNA reads TGCGCCAGCAGCCAAGATCCAAGGGGGGTCAGCCCCTACAATGAGCAGTTCTTC. It specifies CASSQDPRGVSPYNEQFF.

The rearrangement links TRBV28 to TRBJ1-1; no firm D call. V gave up 6 bases and J gave up 2 bases, with 10 bases separating them. CDR1 and CDR2 (germline): MDHEN, SYDVKM. CDR3 length equals 13 residues. DNA of the CDR3: TGTGCCAGCAGGCCGCCGCGTAACACTGAAGCTTTCTTT. It yields the protein CASRPPRNTEAFF.

In its sample, this clone was seen a few times. J is TRBJ1-1 and V is TRBV28; 12 bases align to TRBD1. The length of the CDR3 is 24 residues. J lost 1 base, V lost 5 bases, and 29 bases had no gene match. The germline V gene has CDR1 MDHEN and CDR2 SYDVKM. The CDR3 DNA reads as TGTGCCAGCAGTCCCCCCGGGACAGGGGGCGGAAGCTGGAAAGCGAAGATGGGGAACACTGAAGCTTTCTTT. It yields the protein CASSPPGTGGGSWKAKMGNTEAFF.

This chain joins TRBV5-1 and TRBJ1-5; 8 bases agree with TRBD1. J gave up 7 bases and V 4 bases, and 10 bases lay outside the gene matches. Germline-derived CDR1 and CDR2 are SGHRS and YFSETQ. The CDR3 loop spans 15 amino acids. The CDR3 DNA is TGCGCCAGCAGCCCCGGGACAGGATTTTACCAGCCCCAGCATTTT. This encodes CASSPGTGFYQPQHF. Full variable domain (remainder filled in from reference TRBV5-1 and TRBJ1-5): KAGVTQTPRYLIKTRGQQVTLSCSPISGHRSVSWYQQTPGQGLQFLFEYFSETQRNKGNFPGRFSGRQFSNSRSEMNVSTLELGDSALYLCASSPGTGFYQPQHFGDGTRLSIL.

About this clone itself: This CDR3 is also generated by other DNA sequences in the sample. The genes are TRBV27 and TRBJ2-1; 7 bases are a match to TRBD2. The germline gives CDR1 MNHEY, CDR2 SMNVEV (reference sequence). This CDR3 has 15 amino acids. The V segment lost 2 bases and the J segment 1 base; nucleotides outside the gene matches: 2. The CDR3 region is CASSLRLASYNEQFF. DNA for the CDR3: TGTGCCAGCAGTTTACGACTAGCTTCCTACAATGAGCAGTTCTTC.

Note on this clone: A read error may be the cause here, since a much bigger clone is one base away. Other DNA sequences within the sample encode an identical CDR3. The CDR3 spells CASSLTGPNTEAFF. CDR3 coding DNA: TGTGCCAGCAGCCTAACAGGCCCGAACACTGAAGCTTTCTTT. This sequence joins TRBV7-3 and TRBJ1-1; the D gene is possibly TRBD1 (5 bases). Germline CDR1 SGHTA, CDR2 FQGTGA. The CDR3 loop spans 14 amino acids.

The chain joins TRBV27 to TRBJ1-1, with D possibly matching TRBD1 (6 bases). The CDR3 is made up of 13 amino acids. Germline CDR1 is MNHEY and CDR2 is SMNVEV (reference sequence). Trimming took 2 bases from V and 5 from J, leaving 9 bases between them. CDR3 loop: CASSLPDSTEAFF. CDR3 in DNA: TGTGCCAGCAGTTTACCGGACAGTACTGAAGCTTTCTTT.

This clone appeared a single time. The V call is TRBV10-3, the J call TRBJ1-1, with TRBD1 identical over 8 bases. Germline V lookup: CDR1 ENHRY, CDR2 SYGVKD. The J segment lost 1 base and the V segment lost 10 bases, leaving 14 bases of the junction unmatched. There are 16 residues in the CDR3. Here the CDR3 reads CATATGGLPWNTEAFF. CDR3 nucleotide sequence: TGTGCCACCGCTACAGGGGGACTACCCTGGAACACTGAAGCTTTCTTT.